What follows is one TCR beta chain and its context. V gave up 2 bases and J gave up 4 bases, with 8 bases separating them. Germline CDR1 and CDR2: MNHEY and SVGAGI. The CDR3 has 13 residues. This sample is part of a study of T cell responses to AZD1222 COVID-19 vaccine. The data were produced by immunoSEQ multiplex PCR, yet TCRdb's version contains in-frame clones alone and is incomplete. The data show 90,000 to 150,000 clones, 92% seen once. Second doses that came at about 4 or about 12 weeks were put together. V and J are TRBV6-5 and TRBJ1-1, with TRBD1 as a possible D gene (5 bases). The sample consisted of peripheral blood, taken 28 days after the second AZD1222 dose. This receptor was taken from an adult who received the AZD1222 COVID-19 vaccine. DNA of the CDR3: TGTGCCAGCAGTTACGGCAGGGCCACTGAAGCTTTCTTT. This encodes CASSYGRATEAFF.